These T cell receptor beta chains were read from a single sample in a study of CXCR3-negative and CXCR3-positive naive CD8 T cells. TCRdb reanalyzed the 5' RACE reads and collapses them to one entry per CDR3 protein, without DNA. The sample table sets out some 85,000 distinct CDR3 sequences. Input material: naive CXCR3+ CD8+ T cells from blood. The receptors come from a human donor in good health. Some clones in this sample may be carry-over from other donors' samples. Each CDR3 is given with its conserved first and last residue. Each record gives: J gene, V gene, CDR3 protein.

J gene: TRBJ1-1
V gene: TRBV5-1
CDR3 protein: CASSPFGLQGDTEAFF

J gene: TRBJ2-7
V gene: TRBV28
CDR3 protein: CASSLSSGFLENF

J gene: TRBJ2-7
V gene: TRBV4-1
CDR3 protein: CASSQVSGRIYEQYF

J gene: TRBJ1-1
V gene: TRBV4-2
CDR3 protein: CASSAGTASNTEAFF

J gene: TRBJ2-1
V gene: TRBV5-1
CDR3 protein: CASSLAADAYNEQFF

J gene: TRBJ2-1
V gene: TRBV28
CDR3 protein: CASSPPPLDEQFF

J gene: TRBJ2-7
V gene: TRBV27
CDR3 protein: CASSLSWTSEAYEQYF

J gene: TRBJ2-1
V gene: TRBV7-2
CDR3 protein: CASSLYPGAYNEQFF

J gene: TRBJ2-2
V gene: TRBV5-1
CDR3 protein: CASSLEGRNTGELFF

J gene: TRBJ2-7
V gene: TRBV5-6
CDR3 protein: CASSSPGHLYEQYF

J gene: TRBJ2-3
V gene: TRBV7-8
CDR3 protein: CASSLESLGTTDTQYF

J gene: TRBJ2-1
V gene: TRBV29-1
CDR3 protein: CSVHHASGLNEQFF

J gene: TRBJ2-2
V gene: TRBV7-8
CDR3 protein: CASSTRDRENTGELFF

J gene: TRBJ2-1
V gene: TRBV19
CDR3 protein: CASSISRDNEQFF

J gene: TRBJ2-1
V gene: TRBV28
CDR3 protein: CASRDSTYNEQFF

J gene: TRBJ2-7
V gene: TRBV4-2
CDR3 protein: CASSRSLEQYF

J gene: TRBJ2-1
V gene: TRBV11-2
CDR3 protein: CASSLDVYGLAGVVQFF

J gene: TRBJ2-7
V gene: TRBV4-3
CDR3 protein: CASSQDLGGQVDEQYF

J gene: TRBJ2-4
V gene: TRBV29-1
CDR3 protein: CSKRARGQGNIQYF

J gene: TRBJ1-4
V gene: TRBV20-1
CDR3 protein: CSASYGGEKLFF

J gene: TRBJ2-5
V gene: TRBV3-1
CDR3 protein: CASSPYIGTVQETQYF

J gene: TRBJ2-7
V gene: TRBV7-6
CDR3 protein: CASSFSSGSSYEQYF

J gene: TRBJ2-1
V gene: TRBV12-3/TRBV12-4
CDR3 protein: CASRAVPGLAGGTINEQFF

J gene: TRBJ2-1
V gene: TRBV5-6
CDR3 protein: CASRPRYPGQSYNEQFF

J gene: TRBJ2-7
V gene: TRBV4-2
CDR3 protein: CASSQPLGGTYEQYF

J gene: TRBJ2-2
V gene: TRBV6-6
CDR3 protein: CASSKAGGPEELFF

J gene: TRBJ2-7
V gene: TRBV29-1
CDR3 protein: CSVLNRLSYEQYF

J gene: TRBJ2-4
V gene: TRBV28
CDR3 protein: CASSFPGGSENIQYF

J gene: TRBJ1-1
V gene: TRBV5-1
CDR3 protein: CASSLFSHTEAFF

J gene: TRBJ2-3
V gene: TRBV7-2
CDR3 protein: CASTSGGASDTQYF

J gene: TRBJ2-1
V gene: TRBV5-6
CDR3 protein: CASSLQAGFYNEQFF

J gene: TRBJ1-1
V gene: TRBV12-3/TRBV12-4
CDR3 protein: CASTPDGTEAFF

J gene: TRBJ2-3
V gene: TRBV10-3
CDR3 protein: CAIGQLATDTQYF

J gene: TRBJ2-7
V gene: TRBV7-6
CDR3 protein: CASSSGIAYEQYF

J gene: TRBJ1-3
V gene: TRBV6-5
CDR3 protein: CASISLGTGRNTIYF

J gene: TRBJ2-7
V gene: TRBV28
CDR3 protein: CASSPEGVYEQYF